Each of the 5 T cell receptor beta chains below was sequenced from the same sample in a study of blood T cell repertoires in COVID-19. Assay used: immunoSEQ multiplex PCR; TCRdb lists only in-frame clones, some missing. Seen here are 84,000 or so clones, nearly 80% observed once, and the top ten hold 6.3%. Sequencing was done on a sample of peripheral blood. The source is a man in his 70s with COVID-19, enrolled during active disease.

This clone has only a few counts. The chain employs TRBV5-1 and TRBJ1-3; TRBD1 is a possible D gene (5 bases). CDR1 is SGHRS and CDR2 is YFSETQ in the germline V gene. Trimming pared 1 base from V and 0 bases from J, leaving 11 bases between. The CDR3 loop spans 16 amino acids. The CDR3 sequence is CASSLQGGFSGNTIYF. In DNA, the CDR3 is TGCGCCAGCAGCTTGCAGGGAGGCTTCTCTGGAAACACCATATATTTT.

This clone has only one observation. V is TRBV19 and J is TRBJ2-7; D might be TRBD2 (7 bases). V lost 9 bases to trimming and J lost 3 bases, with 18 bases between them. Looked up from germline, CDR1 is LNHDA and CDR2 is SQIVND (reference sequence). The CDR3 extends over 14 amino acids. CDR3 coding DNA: TGTGCCAGCGCAAACAGGGAGGGGAGCTACGAGCAGTACTTC. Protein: CASANREGSYEQYF.

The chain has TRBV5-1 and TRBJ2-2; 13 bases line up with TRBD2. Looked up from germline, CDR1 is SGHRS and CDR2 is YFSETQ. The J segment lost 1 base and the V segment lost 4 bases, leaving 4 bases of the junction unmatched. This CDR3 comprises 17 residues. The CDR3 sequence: CASSRGLAGMNTGELFF. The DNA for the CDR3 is TGCGCCAGCAGCCGGGGACTAGCGGGGATGAACACCGGGGAGCTGTTTTTT.

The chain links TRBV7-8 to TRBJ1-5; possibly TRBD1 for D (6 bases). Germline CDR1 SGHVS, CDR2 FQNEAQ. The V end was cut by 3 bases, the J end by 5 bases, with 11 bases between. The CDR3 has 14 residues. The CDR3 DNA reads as TGTGCCAGCAGCTTCGGGGGGCGAGATCAGCCCCAGCATTTT. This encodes CASSFGGRDQPQHF.

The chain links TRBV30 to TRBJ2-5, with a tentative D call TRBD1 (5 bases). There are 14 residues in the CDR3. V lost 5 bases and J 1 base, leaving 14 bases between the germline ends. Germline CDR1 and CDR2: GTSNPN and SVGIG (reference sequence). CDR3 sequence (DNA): TGTGCCTGGGGGGCTGGGCTTACCCAAGAGACCCAGTACTTC. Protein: CAWGAGLTQETQYF.